Each of the 14 T cell receptor beta chains below was sequenced from the same sample in a study of cytomegalovirus exposure and HLA in healthy donors. PCR amplification relied on 60 Vbeta primers (plus 13 Jbeta primers). The table came from immunoSEQ multiplex PCR; TCRdb's copy has only in-frame clones and leaves some out. This table has 120,000 or so clones, more than 70% appearing once. Material for sequencing was PBMCs. The source of these receptors is a young man in good health and CMV-seronegative.

The genes are TRBV27 and TRBJ1-2; D is possibly TRBD1 (6 bases). The CDR3 is 16 amino acids. V lost 5 bases, J lost 0 bases, and 16 bases lay in between. CDR1 and CDR2 (germline): MNHEY, SMNVEV (reference sequence). The CDR3 region has the DNA TGTGCCAGCAGTCCCAGTTCCGGGGACACTAACTATGGCTACACCTTC. It translates to CASSPSSGDTNYGYTF.

V and J are TRBV11-1 and TRBJ2-7; a possible D gene is TRBD1 (6 bases). Per the germline V gene, CDR1 is SGHAT and CDR2 is FQDESV (reference sequence). The CDR3 contains 15 residues. Trimming removed 4 bases from V and 0 bases from J, with 13 bases in between. The CDR3 sequence is CASSSFRDTSYEQYF. CDR3 in DNA: TGTGCCAGCAGCTCATTCCGGGACACCTCCTACGAGCAGTACTTC.

This chain connects TRBV19 to TRBJ2-5; D is undetermined. V was shortened by 5 bases and J by 4 bases, with 8 bases between the two germline ends. This CDR3 has 12 amino acids. From germline, CDR1 is LNHDA and CDR2 SQIVND (reference sequence). The CDR3 bases are TGTGCCAGTAGTTCCCAGCGAGAGACCCAGTACTTC. Residues: CASSSQRETQYF. Using reference TRBV19 and TRBJ2-5 for the parts outside the CDR3, the full variable domain is DGGITQSPKYLFRKEGQNVTLSCEQNLNHDAMYWYRQDPGQGLRLIYYSQIVNDFQKGDIAEGYSVSREKKESFPLTVTSAQKNPTAFYLCASSSQRETQYFGPGTRLLVL.

V and J are TRBV9 and TRBJ1-5; possible D gene TRBD1, 5 bases. Germline V gene data show CDR1 as SGDLS and CDR2 as YYNGEE. This CDR3 is 15 amino acids long. V dropped 3 bases and J dropped 0 bases, with 10 bases sitting between them. The CDR3, as DNA: TGTGCCAGCAGCGCCCAGGGTTATAGCAATCAGCCCCAGCATTTT. Protein product: CASSAQGYSNQPQHF. The full variable domain, its missing parts supplied by reference TRBV9 and TRBJ1-5, is DSGVTQTPKHLITATGQRVTLRCSPRSGDLSVYWYQQSLDQGLQFLIQYYNGEERAKGNILERFSAQQFPDLHSELNLSSLELGDSALYFCASSAQGYSNQPQHFGDGTRLSIL.

This clone was recorded a few times. The chain has TRBV5-4 and TRBJ1-2, with a tentative D call TRBD1 (6 bases). The germline gives CDR1 SGHNT, CDR2 YYREEE (reference sequence). V was trimmed by 3 bases and J by 1 base, leaving 16 bases between them. The CDR3 has 16 amino acids. CDR3 bases: TGTGCCAGCAGCTCTTTGGCAGGGGATCTTAACTATGGCTACACCTTC. It is translated as CASSSLAGDLNYGYTF.

On this clone: This sample includes further DNA sequences coding for the same CDR3. The genes are TRBV5-1 and TRBJ2-3, with D possibly TRBD2 on 6 matching bases. Per the germline V gene, CDR1 is SGHRS and CDR2 is YFSETQ. This CDR3 has 14 residues. Trimming removed 0 bases from V and 3 bases from J, with 8 bases in between. The CDR3 sequence is CASSLVAGTDTQYF. The CDR3 DNA reads TGCGCCAGCAGCTTGGTGGCGGGGACAGATACGCAGTATTTT.

This sequence joins TRBV18 and TRBJ2-5; 7 bases align to TRBD2. The CDR3 totals 16 residues. V lost 3 bases and J lost 9; bases outside the gene matches: 16. Per the germline V gene, CDR1 is KGHSH and CDR2 is LQKENI. The CDR3 nucleotides read TGTGCCAGCTCACCCTCCGGGAGGACATATCGGGAGGCCCAGTACTTC. Its translation: CASSPSGRTYREAQYF.

The rearrangement links TRBV30 to TRBJ2-7; 9 positions agree with TRBD1. CDR3 length equals 16 residues. From germline, CDR1 is GTSNPN and CDR2 SVGIG (reference sequence). V gave up 0 bases and J gave up 3 bases; unmatched junction bases: 9. CDR3 protein: CAWSVPQGQGHYEQYF. The CDR3 DNA sequence: TGTGCCTGGAGTGTACCTCAGGGACAGGGCCACTACGAGCAGTACTTC.

This chain connects TRBV5-6 to TRBJ2-2, with D possibly TRBD2 on 6 matching bases. V lost 7 bases, J lost 5 bases, and 15 bases lay in between. CDR3 size: 14 residues. Germline lookup yields CDR1 SGHDT and CDR2 YYEEEE. CDR3 DNA sequence: TGTGCCAGCCGCTCAACCGGGGGAACCGGGGAGCTGTTTTTT. The encoded protein is CASRSTGGTGELFF.

This rearrangement joins TRBV7-7 to TRBJ2-5; D is unresolved. The DNA end is more similar to TRBJ2-7, so the J call may be wrong. The CDR3 sequence is 14 residues long. Germline V gene lookup returns CDR1 SSHAT and CDR2 FNYEAQ (reference sequence). In DNA form, the CDR3 reads TGTGCCAGCAGCTTAGAATTCGGAAACTACGAGCAGTACTTC. It is translated as CASSLEFGNYEQYF.

V gene TRBV6-5 combines with J gene TRBJ1-1; a weak D match, TRBD1 (6 bases). V lost 5 bases, J lost 6 bases, and 13 bases lay in between. The CDR3 sequence is 13 residues long. Germline CDR1 and CDR2: MNHEY and SVGAGI. In DNA form, the CDR3 reads TGTGCCAGCAGTCTGACAGGTGGACCTGAAGCTTTCTTT. It encodes CASSLTGGPEAFF.

The table lists this clone with a count of one. The rearrangement uses TRBV7-2 and TRBJ2-7; TRBD1 is a possible D gene (5 bases). Trimming pared 5 bases from V and 1 base from J, leaving 9 bases between. The CDR3 runs to 13 residues. CDR1 SGHTA and CDR2 FQGNSA come from the germline V gene. The CDR3, as DNA: TGTGCCAGCAGCGGCAGGGAATCCTACGAGCAGTACTTC. Translating gives CASSGRESYEQYF.

V usage is TRBV11-2 and J usage is TRBJ1-1, with D unclear. This CDR3 comprises 12 residues. The germline V gene has CDR1 SGHAT and CDR2 FQNNGV. Trimming removed 2 bases at V and 7 bases at J, with 8 bases between. The CDR3 region is CASSLKEYEAFF. Here the CDR3 DNA reads TGTGCCAGCAGCTTAAAGGAGTATGAAGCTTTCTTT.

CDR3 region: CAWSRDRGDEAFF. In nucleotides, the CDR3 is TGTGCCTGGAGTCGAGACAGGGGGGATGAAGCTTTCTTT. V gene TRBV30 combines with J gene TRBJ1-1, with TRBD1 identical over 9 bases. The CDR3 spans 13 residues. Germline V gene lookup returns CDR1 GTSNPN and CDR2 SVGIG (reference sequence). V lost 2 bases and J lost 7; bases outside the gene matches: 5.